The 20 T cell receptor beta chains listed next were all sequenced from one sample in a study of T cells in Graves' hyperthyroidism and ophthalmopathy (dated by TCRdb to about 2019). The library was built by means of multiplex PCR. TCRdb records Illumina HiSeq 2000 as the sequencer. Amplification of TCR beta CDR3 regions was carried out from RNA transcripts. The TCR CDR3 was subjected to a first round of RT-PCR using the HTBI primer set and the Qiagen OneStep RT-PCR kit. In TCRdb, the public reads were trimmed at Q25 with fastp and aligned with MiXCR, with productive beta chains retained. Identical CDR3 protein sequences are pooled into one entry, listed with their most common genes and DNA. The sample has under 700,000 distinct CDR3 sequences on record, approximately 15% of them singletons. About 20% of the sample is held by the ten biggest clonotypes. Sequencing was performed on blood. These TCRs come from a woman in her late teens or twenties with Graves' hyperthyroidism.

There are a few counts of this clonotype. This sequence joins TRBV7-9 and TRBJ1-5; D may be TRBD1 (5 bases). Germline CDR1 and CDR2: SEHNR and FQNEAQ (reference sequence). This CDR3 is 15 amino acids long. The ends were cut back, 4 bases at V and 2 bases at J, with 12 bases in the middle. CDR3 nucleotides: TGTGCCAGCAGCTCCCAGTCGGGGGGCAATCAGCCCCAGCATTTT. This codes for CASSSQSGGNQPQHF.

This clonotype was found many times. The CDR3 coding sequence is TGTGCCAGCAGTAAGCGGGGGACGCTCACAGATACGCAGTATTTT. This gives the protein CASSKRGTLTDTQYF. The rearrangement joins TRBV6-1 to TRBJ2-3, with TRBD2 matching 8 bases. The CDR3 consists of 15 residues. Germline V lookup: CDR1 MNHNS, CDR2 SASEGT. J was trimmed by 2 bases and V by 5 bases; bases with no gene match: 6.

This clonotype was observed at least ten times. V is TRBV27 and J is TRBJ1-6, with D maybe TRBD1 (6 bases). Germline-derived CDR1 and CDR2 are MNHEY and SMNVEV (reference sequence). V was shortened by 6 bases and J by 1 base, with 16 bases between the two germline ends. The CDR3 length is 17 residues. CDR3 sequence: CASSGGIGPSYNSPLHF. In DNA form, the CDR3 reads TGTGCCAGCAGCGGGGGCATCGGCCCTTCCTATAATTCACCCCTCCACTTT.

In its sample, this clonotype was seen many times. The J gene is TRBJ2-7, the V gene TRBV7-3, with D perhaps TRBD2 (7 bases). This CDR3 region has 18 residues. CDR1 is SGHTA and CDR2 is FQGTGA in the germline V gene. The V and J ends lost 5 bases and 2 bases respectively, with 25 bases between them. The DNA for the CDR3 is TGTGCCAGCAGCCATAGGGGGGGATCCCCTTCTGGAACCTACGAGCAGTACTTC. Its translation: CASSHRGGSPSGTYEQYF.

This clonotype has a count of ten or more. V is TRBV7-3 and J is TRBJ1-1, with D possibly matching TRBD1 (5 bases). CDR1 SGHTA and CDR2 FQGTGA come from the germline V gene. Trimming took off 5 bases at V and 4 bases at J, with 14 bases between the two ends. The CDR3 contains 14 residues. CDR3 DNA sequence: TGTGCCAGCAGCATGGGACCGCTCGGCACTGAAGCTTTCTTT. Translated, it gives CASSMGPLGTEAFF.

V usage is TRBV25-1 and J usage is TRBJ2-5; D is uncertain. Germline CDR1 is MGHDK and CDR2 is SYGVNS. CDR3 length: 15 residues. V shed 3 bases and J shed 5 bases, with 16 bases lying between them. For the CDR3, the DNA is TGTGCCAGCAGTGACAGTCTAAAGGCTAAGGAGACCCAGTACTTC. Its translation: CASSDSLKAKETQYF.

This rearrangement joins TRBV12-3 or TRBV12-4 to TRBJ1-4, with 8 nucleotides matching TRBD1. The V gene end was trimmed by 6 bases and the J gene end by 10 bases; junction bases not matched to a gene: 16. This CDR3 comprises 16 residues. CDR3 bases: TGTGCCAGCAGCTCGATAGGCTTGGCAGGGGGCGGAAAACTGTTTTTT. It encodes CASSSIGLAGGGKLFF.

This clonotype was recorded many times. CDR3 sequence reads: CSARVGRDSGEQYF. The CDR3 DNA reads as TGCAGTGCTAGGGTTGGCAGAGACAGTGGCGAGCAGTACTTC. This chain joins TRBV20-1 and TRBJ2-7, with a tentative D call TRBD1 (5 bases). This CDR3 is built from 14 residues. Per the germline V gene, CDR1 is DFQATT and CDR2 is SNEGSKA (reference sequence). The V end lost 3 bases, the J end lost 6 bases, and 18 bases lay between the germline ends.

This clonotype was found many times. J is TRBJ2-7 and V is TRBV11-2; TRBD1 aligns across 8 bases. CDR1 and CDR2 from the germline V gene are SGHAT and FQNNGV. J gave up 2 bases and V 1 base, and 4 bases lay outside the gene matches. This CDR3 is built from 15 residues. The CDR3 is CASSLAGGQAYEQYF. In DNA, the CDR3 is TGTGCCAGCAGCTTAGCAGGGGGCCAGGCCTACGAGCAGTACTTC.

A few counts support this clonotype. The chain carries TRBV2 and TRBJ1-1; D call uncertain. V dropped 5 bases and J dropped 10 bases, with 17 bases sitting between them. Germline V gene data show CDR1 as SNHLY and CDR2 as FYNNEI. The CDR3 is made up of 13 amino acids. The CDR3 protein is CASSLPPGVRAFF. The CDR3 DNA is TGTGCCAGCAGTCTACCTCCCGGAGTGCGAGCTTTCTTT.

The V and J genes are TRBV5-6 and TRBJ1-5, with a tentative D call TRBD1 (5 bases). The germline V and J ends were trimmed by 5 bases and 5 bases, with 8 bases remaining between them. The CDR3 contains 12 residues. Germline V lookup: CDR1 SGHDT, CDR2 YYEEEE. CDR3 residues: CASSKGHQPQHF. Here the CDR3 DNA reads TGTGCCAGCAGTAAGGGGCATCAGCCCCAGCATTTT.

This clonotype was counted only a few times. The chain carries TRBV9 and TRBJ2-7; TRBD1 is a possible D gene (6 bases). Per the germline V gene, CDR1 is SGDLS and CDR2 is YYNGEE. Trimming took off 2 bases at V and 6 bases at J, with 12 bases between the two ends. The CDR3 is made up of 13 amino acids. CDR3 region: CASSVQGRGEQYF. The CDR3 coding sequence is TGTGCCAGCAGCGTGCAGGGGCGCGGCGAGCAGTACTTC.

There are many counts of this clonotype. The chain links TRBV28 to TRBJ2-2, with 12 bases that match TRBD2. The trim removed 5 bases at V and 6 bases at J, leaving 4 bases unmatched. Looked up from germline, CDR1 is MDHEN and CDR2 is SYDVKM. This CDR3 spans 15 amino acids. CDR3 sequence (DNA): TGTGCCAGCAGTCCCGGACTAGCGGGGTCCGGGGAGCTGTTTTTT. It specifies CASSPGLAGSGELFF.

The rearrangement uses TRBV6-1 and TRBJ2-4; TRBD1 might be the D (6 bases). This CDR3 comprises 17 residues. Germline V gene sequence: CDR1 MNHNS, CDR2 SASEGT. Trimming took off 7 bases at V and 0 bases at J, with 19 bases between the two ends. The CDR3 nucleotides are TGTGCCAGCATGGGACACGGCCTTATGGTAGCCAAAAACATTCAGTACTTC. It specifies CASMGHGLMVAKNIQYF.

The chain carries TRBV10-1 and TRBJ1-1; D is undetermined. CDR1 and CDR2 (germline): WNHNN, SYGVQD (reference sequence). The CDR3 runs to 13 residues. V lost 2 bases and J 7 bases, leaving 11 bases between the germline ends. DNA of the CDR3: TGCGCCAGCAGTGAGCAGTCCGATGATGAAGCTTTCTTT. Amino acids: CASSEQSDDEAFF.

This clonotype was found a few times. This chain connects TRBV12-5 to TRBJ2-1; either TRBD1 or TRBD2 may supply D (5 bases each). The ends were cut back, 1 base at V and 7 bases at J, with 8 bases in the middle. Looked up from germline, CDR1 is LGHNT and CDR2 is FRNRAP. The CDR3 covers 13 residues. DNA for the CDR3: TGTGCTAGTGGTTTGGCGGGGCTGAATGAGCAGTTCTTC. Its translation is CASGLAGLNEQFF. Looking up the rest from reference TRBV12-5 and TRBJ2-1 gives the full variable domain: DARVTQTPRHKVTEMGQEVTMRCQPILGHNTVFWYRQTMMQGLELLAYFRNRAPLDDSGMPKDRFSAEMPDATLATLKIQPSEPRDSAVYFCASGLAGLNEQFFGPGTRLTVL.

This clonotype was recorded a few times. The CDR3 loop reads CSVKRTLSSYEQYF. Here the CDR3 DNA reads TGCAGTGTCAAGCGGACACTGAGCTCCTACGAGCAGTACTTC. The rearrangement joins TRBV20-1 to TRBJ2-7; TRBD1 or TRBD2 may be the D gene (5 bases each). The V gene lost 7 bases and the J gene lost 0 bases, with 16 bases spanning the gap. Germline assignment: CDR1 DFQATT and CDR2 SNEGSKA (reference sequence). This CDR3 is 14 amino acids long.

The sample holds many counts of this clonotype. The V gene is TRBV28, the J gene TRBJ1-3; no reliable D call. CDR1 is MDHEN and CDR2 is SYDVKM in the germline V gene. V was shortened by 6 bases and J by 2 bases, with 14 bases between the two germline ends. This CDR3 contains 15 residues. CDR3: CASSPLRRTGNTIYF. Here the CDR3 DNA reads TGTGCCAGCAGCCCCTTAAGGAGAACTGGAAACACCATATATTTT.

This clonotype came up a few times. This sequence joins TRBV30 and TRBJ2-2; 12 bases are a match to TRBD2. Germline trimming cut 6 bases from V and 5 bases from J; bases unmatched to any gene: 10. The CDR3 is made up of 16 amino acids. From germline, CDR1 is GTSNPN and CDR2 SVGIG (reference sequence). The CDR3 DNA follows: TGTGCCTGCCCCTCGTGTCTAGCGGGAGGGACCGGGGAGCTGTTTTTT. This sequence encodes CACPSCLAGGTGELFF.

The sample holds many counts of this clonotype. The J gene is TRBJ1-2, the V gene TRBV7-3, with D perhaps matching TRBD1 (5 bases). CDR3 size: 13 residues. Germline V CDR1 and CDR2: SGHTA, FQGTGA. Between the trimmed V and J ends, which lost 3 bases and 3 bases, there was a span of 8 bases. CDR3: CASSFGADYGYTF. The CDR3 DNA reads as TGTGCCAGCAGCTTCGGGGCCGACTATGGCTACACCTTC.